The present entry profiles one TCR beta chain with its context. The target antigen is unknown. Sample-barcoded 5' priming and a J-beta primer mix drove a second PCR of roughly 7 to 11 cycles. TCRdb itself ran the 5' RACE reads through MiXCR, one entry per CDR3 protein. The table includes roughly 1,500,000 distinct CDR3 sequences, almost 35% detected once. The data were obtained in a study of blood T cells in healthy people across ages. Study-wide findings and caveats: Whereas aged donors had fewer naive CD4+ cells, long-lived donors had more of them and higher diversity.

Each sample provided at least 5.5 micrograms of extracted total RNA. Sequenced material: blood. This receptor was taken from a woman aged 30 to 39 in good health.

CDR3 in amino acids: CATSERPGTSGGVVEETQYF. The CDR3 DNA reads TGTGCCACCAGTGAACGCCCCGGGACTAGCGGGGGGGTGGTAGAAGAGACCCAGTACTTC. The chain employs TRBV24-1 and TRBJ2-5; 16 nucleotides align to TRBD2. V shed 4 bases and J 3 bases; nucleotides not matched to a gene: 13. The CDR3 runs to 20 residues. The germline gives CDR1 KGHDR, CDR2 SFDVKD.